A selection of T cell receptor beta chains follows, all from one sample in a study of T cell repertoires in cytomegalovirus infection. MiXCR was run by TCRdb on the reads, yielding one entry per CDR3 protein. The repertoire holds some 150,000 distinct CDR3 sequences, 20% to 25% seen once, with approximately 10% in the top ten. The sequencing input was PBMCs. The receptors here all came from a human donor in good health (CMV status not recorded). Some clones in this sample may be carry-over from other donors' samples. Both conserved end residues are part of each CDR3. A D gene is named only where the DNA matches it firmly. Not all rows give a size; the values are once, few, many and, for expanded clones, a class.

clone_size j_call d_call v_call cdr3_aa cdr3_nt
many TRBJ2-6 . TRBV7-2 CASSLAPGANVLTF TGTGCCAGCAGCTTAGCTCCTGGGGCCAACGTCCTGACTTTC
. TRBJ2-2 . TRBV19 CASSGTPLGELFF TGTGCCAGTAGCGGGACCCCCCTGGGGGAGCTGTTTTTT
many TRBJ1-4 . TRBV7-2 CASSLQPTGGATNEKLFF TGTGCCAGCAGCTTACAACCGACGGGGGGGGCAACTAATGAAAAACTGTTTTTT
. TRBJ2-5 . TRBV15 CATATGQETQYF TGTGCCACCGCCACAGGACAAGAGACCCAGTACTTC
. TRBJ2-6 . TRBV12-3/TRBV12-4 CASRSPSGANVLTF TGTGCCAGCAGGTCCCCCTCTGGGGCCAACGTCCTGACTTTC
many TRBJ2-7 . TRBV7-2 CASSLSYEQYF TGTGCCAGCAGCTTGAGCTACGAGCAGTACTTC
. TRBJ1-4 TRBD1 TRBV4-1 CASSHSGQGSEKLFF TGCGCCAGCAGCCATTCGGGACAGGGGAGTGAAAAACTGTTTTTT
few TRBJ1-5 . TRBV5-8 CASYGRNQPQHF TGTGCCAGTTATGGCAGAAATCAGCCCCAGCATTTT
. TRBJ2-5 . TRBV6-1 CASSPPVDPKTQYF TGTGCCAGCAGTCCCCCCGTAGATCCGAAGACCCAGTACTTC
. TRBJ1-5 TRBD1 TRBV2 CASADRENQPQHF TGTGCCAGCGCGGACAGGGAAAATCAGCCCCAGCATTTT
many TRBJ1-1 . TRBV7-2 CASSPQSGTVNTEAFF TGTGCCAGCAGCCCCCAGTCGGGGACGGTGAACACTGAAGCTTTCTTT
. TRBJ2-4 . TRBV7-8 CASSLGGAGNIQYF TGTGCCAGCAGCTTAGGAGGCGCGGGGAACATTCAGTACTTC
. TRBJ1-1 . TRBV19 CASTKLGGTEAFF TGTGCCAGTACGAAGCTGGGAGGCACTGAAGCTTTCTTT
. TRBJ1-3 TRBD1 TRBV29-1 CSANRGPGNTIYF TGCAGCGCCAACAGGGGACCTGGAAACACCATATATTTT
many TRBJ1-1 . TRBV7-9 CASSLAGRMNTEAFF TGTGCCAGCAGCTTAGCGGGACGGATGAACACTGAAGCTTTCTTT
. TRBJ1-3 . TRBV12-3/TRBV12-4 CASSWERGNTIYF TGTGCCAGCAGTTGGGAACGGGGAAACACCATATATTTT
few TRBJ1-4 . TRBV6-1 CASSGGEKLFF TGTGCCAGCAGTGGGGGTGAAAAACTGTTTTTT
many TRBJ2-1 TRBD2 TRBV7-3 CASSSGLADYNEQFF TGTGCCAGCAGCTCGGGACTAGCGGACTACAATGAGCAGTTCTTC
few TRBJ2-2 TRBD2 TRBV7-2 CASSSISGTHTGELFF TGTGCCAGCAGCTCTATTAGCGGGACCCACACCGGGGAGCTGTTTTTT
. TRBJ2-7 . TRBV20-1 CSARTLEGGSYEQYF TGCAGTGCTAGGACCTTGGAGGGGGGCTCCTACGAGCAGTACTTC
many TRBJ1-5 . TRBV28 CASSGGDSNQPQHF TGTGCCAGCAGCGGTGGGGATAGCAATCAGCCCCAGCATTTT
few TRBJ1-1 TRBD1 TRBV19 CASSAGQLNTEAFF TGTGCCAGTAGTGCGGGACAGTTGAACACTGAAGCTTTCTTT
. TRBJ2-7 TRBD2 TRBV20-1 CSGAGVSYEQYF TGCAGTGGAGCGGGAGTGAGCTACGAGCAGTACTTC
. TRBJ1-2 . TRBV30 CAWSVRRLSDYGYTF TGTGCCTGGAGTGTACGCAGGTTGAGCGACTATGGCTACACCTTC
. TRBJ2-1 TRBD1 TRBV20-1 CSALGQGGYNEQFF TGCAGTGCTCTAGGACAGGGGGGGTACAATGAGCAGTTCTTC
few TRBJ2-7 TRBD1 TRBV5-1 CASRPWETGKDEQYF TGCGCCAGCCGCCCTTGGGAGACAGGGAAAGACGAGCAGTACTTC
. TRBJ1-2 . TRBV29-1 CSVERYGVDYGYTF TGCAGCGTTGAAAGATATGGGGTCGACTATGGCTACACCTTC
few TRBJ2-7 TRBD2 TRBV5-1 CASSTSGVSYEQYF TGCGCCAGCAGCACGAGCGGGGTCTCCTACGAGCAGTACTTC
few TRBJ2-1 TRBD2 TRBV7-6 CASSLRGSGSEQFF TGTGCCAGCAGCTTACGGGGTAGCGGGTCTGAGCAGTTCTTC
many TRBJ2-5 TRBD2 TRBV7-8 CASSLGGLAGGRETQYF TGTGCCAGCAGCTTAGGGGGGCTAGCGGGAGGTCGAGAGACCCAGTACTTC
. TRBJ2-6 TRBD1 TRBV12-3/TRBV12-4 CASSPQGARANVLTF TGTGCCAGCAGTCCGCAGGGGGCTCGGGCCAACGTCCTGACTTTC
. TRBJ2-3 TRBD2 TRBV6-5 CASSLLGGSMDTQYF TGTGCCAGCAGCCTACTGGGCGGGAGTATGGATACGCAGTATTTT
many TRBJ2-1 . TRBV29-1 CSVRRQDRPYNEQFF TGCAGCGTTAGAAGACAGGATCGGCCCTACAATGAGCAGTTCTTC
many TRBJ2-3 . TRBV28 CASSTTGNADTQYF TGTGCCAGCAGTACCACGGGGAACGCAGATACGCAGTATTTT
. TRBJ2-3 TRBD2 TRBV11-2 CASSSPGGVSDTQYF TGTGCCAGCAGCTCCCCGGGGGGGGTTTCAGATACGCAGTATTTT
. TRBJ2-3 TRBD2 TRBV7-8 CASSLAYPVGLAGGTQYF TGTGCCAGCAGCTTAGCCTATCCGGTCGGACTAGCGGGGGGAACGCAGTATTTT
few TRBJ2-3 . TRBV2 CASSADHLGPQYF TGTGCCAGCAGTGCTGACCACCTGGGGCCGCAGTATTTT